One T cell receptor (beta chain) is described in this entry. Trimming took 1 base from V and 8 from J, leaving 11 bases between them. Germline CDR1 SGHDN, CDR2 FVKESK. The length of the CDR3 is 14 residues. Original data processing: Scientists estimated how many nucleated cells there were by amplifying reference gene primers. Clones were read by immunoSEQ multiplex PCR, and TCRdb kept only the in-frame ones, dropping some. V and J calls and clone size are those listed in that table; D and trimming were worked out from the DNA. The repertoire holds under 95,000 clones, with about nine tenths as singletons. The sample comes from a study of blood T cell repertoires in COVID-19. Study summary: From T cells, B-cell-depleted T cells, or PBMCs came the material, which was cDNA or gDNA.

This chain connects TRBV14 to TRBJ1-4; D gene ambiguous. The sequenced sample consisted of peripheral blood. This TCR derives from a man between 45 and 60 years old with COVID-19, enrolled during active disease. CDR3 DNA sequence: TGTGCCAGCAGCCAAGTTCGGGTCAACGAAAAACTGTTTTTT. Translating it yields CASSQVRVNEKLFF.